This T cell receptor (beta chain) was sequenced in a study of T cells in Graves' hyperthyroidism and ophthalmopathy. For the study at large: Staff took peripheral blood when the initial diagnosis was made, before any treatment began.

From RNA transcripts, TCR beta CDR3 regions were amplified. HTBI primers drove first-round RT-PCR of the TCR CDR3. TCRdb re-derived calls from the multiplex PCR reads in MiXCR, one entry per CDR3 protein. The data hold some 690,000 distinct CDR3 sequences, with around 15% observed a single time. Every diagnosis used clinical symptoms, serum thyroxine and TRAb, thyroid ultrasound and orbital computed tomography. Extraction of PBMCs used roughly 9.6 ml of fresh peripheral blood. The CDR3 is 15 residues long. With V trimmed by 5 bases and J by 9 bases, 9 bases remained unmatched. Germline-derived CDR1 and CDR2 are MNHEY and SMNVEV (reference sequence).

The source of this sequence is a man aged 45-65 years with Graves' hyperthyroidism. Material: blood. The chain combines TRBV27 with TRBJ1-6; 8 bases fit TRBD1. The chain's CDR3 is CASSPSQGASSPLHF. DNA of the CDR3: TGTGCCAGCAGTCCGTCCCAGGGGGCTAGTTCACCCCTCCACTTT.